Below, one TCR beta chain is given with its context. No cognate antigen has been identified for it. Base quality data are lacking; no much larger clone is found one base away. Compared with germline, V lacks 0 bases and J lacks 2 bases; bases without a gene match: 8. The CDR3 has 17 amino acids, counting the end cysteine and phenylalanine. Kept here is only the CDR3 DNA, which spans 51 bases and is read in frame from base 1. As encoded in the germline V gene, CDR1 is KGHSH while CDR2 is LQKENI. Taken with the paper, the label for time point translates to: blood sample drawn before combined kidney and bone marrow transplant. Thawed PBMCs were FACS-sorted into unstimulated Tregs (CD4+CD25+CD127-), CD4+ non-Tregs (CD4+CD25-), CD4 cells and CD8 cells. Thawed PBMCs were rested overnight at 37 degrees C with 200 to 250 IU/ml IL-2 before Treg sorting. Patients were a few combined kidney and bone marrow transplant recipients from the ITN036ST trial, and only these trial subjects had samples available. Healthy control blood was separated into PBMCs by Ficoll density gradient and cryopreserved, and patient PBMCs were collected both before and after transplant.

For TCRbeta CDR3 sequencing, genomic DNA from the sorted cells was extracted using the QIAGEN DNeasy Blood and Tissue Kit. High-throughput TCRbeta CDR3 sequencing was carried out commercially through immunoSEQ, with PCR amplification with bias correction and internal controls included. From the authors' description of their analysis: A unique productive TCRbeta sequence was defined by the CDR3 nucleotide sequence when primers matched, and otherwise by the CDR3 amino acid sequence together with the Vbeta and Jbeta genes. To correct for sorting error, sequences found in more than one sorted population at a frequency ratio of 2:1 or less were discarded, and the remaining shared sequences were assigned to the population with the higher frequency. A sequence was defined as donor-reactive if the sequence was expanded at least 5-fold in CFSE-low cells compared with unstimulated cells and had a frequency of at least 0.01% in CFSE-low cells. Repertoire divergence was quantified by Jensen-Shannon divergence calculated from the top 100 TCRbeta sequences ranked by frequency. For samples with multiple sequencing runs, sorting error was corrected in each run separately before the runs were combined. TCRdb carries this immuneACCESS record with in-frame sequences only. Its versions omit some clonotypes, under half of them owing to an unresolved V gene in the studies checked, with the rest unexplained. V and J calls plus clone size are reproduced from that table; the DNA served to infer D and trimming. This sample is represented by over 50,000 clones; 80% to 90% of them were singletons. 2.1% of the sample lies in the top ten.

The sample is drawn from a study of Tregs in tolerant kidney transplant recipients (dated by TCRdb to the late 2010s). With regard to the full study: Related donors were used in the transplants with nonmyeloablative bone marrow transplantation, and mixed chimerism was transient in the human trials. The study applied TCRbeta sequencing to find donor-specific regulatory T cells before combined kidney and bone marrow transplantation and then followed those same cells after transplant.

What the work shows at the level of the full study, not this receptor alone: For some patients, the PCR primers changed as time went on, which meant samples from those patients could not be compared with one another at the nucleotide level. The study was constrained by small patient numbers, and validation of the findings is required in larger populations and under other immunosuppression protocols. Expanding Tregs with activated donor B cells appeared to identify the most biologically relevant and donor-specific TCRbeta repertoire. Donor-specific Treg expansion was found to exceed global Treg expansion in tolerant patients, suggesting antigen-driven rather than nonspecific expansion. Biological reproducibility was not examined directly, but technical replication error appeared to be minimal.

The sequence joins TRBV18 to TRBJ1-2; TRBD1 aligns with 8 central bases. The input for sequencing was Tregs from blood, taken before the transplant. The sequence was obtained from a human donor who received a combined kidney and bone marrow transplant. The CDR3: CASSPPGQEIKNYGYTF. The bases read TGTGCCAGCTCACCACCGGGACAGGAGATCAAAAACTATGGCTACACCTTC.